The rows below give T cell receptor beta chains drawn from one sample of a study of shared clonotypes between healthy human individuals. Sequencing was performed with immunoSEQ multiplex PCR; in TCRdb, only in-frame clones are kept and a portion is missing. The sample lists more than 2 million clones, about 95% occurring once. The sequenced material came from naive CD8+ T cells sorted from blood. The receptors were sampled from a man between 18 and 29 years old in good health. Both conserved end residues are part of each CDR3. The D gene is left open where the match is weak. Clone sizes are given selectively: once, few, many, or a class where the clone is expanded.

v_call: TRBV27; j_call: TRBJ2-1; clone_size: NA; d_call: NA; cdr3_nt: TGTGCCAGCAGTCTCCACCTGGGGAATGAGCAGTTCTTC; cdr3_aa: CASSLHLGNEQFF
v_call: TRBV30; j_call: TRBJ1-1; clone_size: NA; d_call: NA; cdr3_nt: TGTGCCTGGAGCTCGGGACACCCAACTGAAGCTTTCTTT; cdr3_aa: CAWSSGHPTEAFF
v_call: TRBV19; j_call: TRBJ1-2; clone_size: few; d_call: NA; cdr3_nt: TGTGCCAGTAGTATAGGGTTGGACTATGGCTACACCTTC; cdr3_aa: CASSIGLDYGYTF
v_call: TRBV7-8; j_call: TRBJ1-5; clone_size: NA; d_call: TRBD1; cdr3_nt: TGTGCCAGCAGCTTAGAAGCATCGGGGGGACAGCAAAATCAGCCCCAGCATTTT; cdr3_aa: CASSLEASGGQQNQPQHF
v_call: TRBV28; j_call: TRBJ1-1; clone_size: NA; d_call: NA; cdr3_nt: TGTGGCACCAAAGGCCCTCTTATTTTGAACACTGAAGCTTTCTTT; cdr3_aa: CGTKGPLILNTEAFF
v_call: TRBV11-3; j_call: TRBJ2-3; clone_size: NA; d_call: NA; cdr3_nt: TGTGCCAGCAGCTTAGTGCGGGGATGGAGCACAGATACGCAGTATTTT; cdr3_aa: CASSLVRGWSTDTQYF
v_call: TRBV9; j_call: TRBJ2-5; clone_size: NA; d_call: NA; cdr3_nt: TGTGCCAGCAGCGTAGGTGGATCCCAAGAGACCCAGTACTTC; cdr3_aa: CASSVGGSQETQYF
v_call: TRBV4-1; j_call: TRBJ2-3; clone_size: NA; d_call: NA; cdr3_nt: TGCGCCAGCAGCCAAGATCGGACCGGGACTTTGGCAGATACGCAGTATTTT; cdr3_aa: CASSQDRTGTLADTQYF
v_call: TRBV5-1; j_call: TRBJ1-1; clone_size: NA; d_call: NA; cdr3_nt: TGCGCCAGCAACTACAGGGACACCACTGAAGCTTTCTTT; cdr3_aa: CASNYRDTTEAFF
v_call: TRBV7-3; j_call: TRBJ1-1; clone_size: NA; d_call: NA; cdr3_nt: TGTGCCAGCAGCTTATCAGGGAACACTGAAGCTTTCTTT; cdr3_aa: CASSLSGNTEAFF
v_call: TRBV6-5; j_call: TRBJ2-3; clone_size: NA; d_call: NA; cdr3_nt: TGTGCCAGCAGTCTGGGGCCGACAGATACGCAGTATTTT; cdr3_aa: CASSLGPTDTQYF
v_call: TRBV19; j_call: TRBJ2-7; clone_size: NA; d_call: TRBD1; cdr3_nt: TGTGCCAGTAGCCCAGGGACAGGGGATTACGAGCAGTACTTC; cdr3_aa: CASSPGTGDYEQYF
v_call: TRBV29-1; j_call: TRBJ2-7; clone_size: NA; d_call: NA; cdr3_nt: TGCAGCGTTGAATCGGGAGATGGTGCAAGATGGCAGTACTTC; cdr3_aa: CSVESGDGARWQYF
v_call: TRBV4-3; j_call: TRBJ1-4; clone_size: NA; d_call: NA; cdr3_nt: TGCGCCAGCAGCCAAGATCCGGGGTTGGGGTCAACTAATGAAAAACTGTTTTTT; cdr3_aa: CASSQDPGLGSTNEKLFF
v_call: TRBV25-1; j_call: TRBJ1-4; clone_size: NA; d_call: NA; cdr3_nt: TGTGCCAGCAGTGAAATTGGGCGGACAGCGGATGAAAAACTGTTTTTT; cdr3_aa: CASSEIGRTADEKLFF
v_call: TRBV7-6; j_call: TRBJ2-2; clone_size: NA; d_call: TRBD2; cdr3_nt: TGTGCCAGCAGCCCATGGACTAGCGGGGGGTCCGGGGAGCTGTTTTTT; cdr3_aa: CASSPWTSGGSGELFF
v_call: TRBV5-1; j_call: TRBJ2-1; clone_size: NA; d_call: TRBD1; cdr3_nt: TGCGCCAGCAGCCAGGACAGGGGCGATGAGCAGTTCTTC; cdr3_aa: CASSQDRGDEQFF
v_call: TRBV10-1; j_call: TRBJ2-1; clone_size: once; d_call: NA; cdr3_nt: TGCGCCAGCAGTGGGCATAACATCGATGAGCAGTTCTTC; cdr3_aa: CASSGHNIDEQFF
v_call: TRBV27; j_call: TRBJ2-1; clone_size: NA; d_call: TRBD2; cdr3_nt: TGTGCCAGCAGTTTATTCGCGCGGCGGGAGGATAGGTCCTACAATGAGCAGTTCTTC; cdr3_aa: CASSLFARREDRSYNEQFF
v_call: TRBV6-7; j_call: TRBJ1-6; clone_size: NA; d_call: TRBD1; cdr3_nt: TGTGCCAGCACAACCGGGACAGAATATTCACCCCTCCACTTT; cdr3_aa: CASTTGTEYSPLHF
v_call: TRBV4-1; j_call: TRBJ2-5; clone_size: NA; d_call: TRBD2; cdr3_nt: TGCGCCAGCAGCCAAGGGGAACCGGGAGGTGAGGAAGAGACCCAGTACTTC; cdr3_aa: CASSQGEPGGEEETQYF
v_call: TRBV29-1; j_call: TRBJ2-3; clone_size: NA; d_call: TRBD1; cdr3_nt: TGCAGCGTTGAAAAGGGGGCGGTAGATACGCAGTATTTT; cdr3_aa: CSVEKGAVDTQYF
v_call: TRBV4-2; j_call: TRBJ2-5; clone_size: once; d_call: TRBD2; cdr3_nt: TGTGCCAGCAGCCAAGATCCCCTAGCGGGGGCCGGGGAGACCCAGTACTTC; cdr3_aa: CASSQDPLAGAGETQYF
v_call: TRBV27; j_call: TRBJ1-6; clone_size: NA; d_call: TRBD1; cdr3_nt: TGTGCCAGCAGTTTCAGGACAGGGGCCTCCTATAATTCACCCCTCCACTTT; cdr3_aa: CASSFRTGASYNSPLHF
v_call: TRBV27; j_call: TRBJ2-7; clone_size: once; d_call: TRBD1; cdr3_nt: TGTGCCAGCAGTTTATCTTCAGGGACAGTTCACTACGAGCAGTACTTC; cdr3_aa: CASSLSSGTVHYEQYF
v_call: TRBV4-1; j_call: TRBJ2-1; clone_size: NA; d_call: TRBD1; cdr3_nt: TGCGCCAGCAGCCTACGGGACAGCCCCAATGAGCAGTTCTTC; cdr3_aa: CASSLRDSPNEQFF
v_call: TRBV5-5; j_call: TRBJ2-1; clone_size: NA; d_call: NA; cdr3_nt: TGTGCCAGCACCCTAGGATCGACCGGTGAGCAGTTCTTC; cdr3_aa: CASTLGSTGEQFF
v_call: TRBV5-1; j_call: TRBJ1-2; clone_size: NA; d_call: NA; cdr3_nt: TGCGCCAGCAGCTTGGAGGGACTGAACTATGGCTACACCTTC; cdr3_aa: CASSLEGLNYGYTF
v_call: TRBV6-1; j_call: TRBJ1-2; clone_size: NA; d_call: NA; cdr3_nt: TGTGCCAGCAGTGTAGAGGGGGAAGGCTACACCTTC; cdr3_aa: CASSVEGEGYTF
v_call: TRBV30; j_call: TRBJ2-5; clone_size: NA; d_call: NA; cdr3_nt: TGTGCCTGGAGCCGAGACTCCGGGGAGACCCAGTACTTC; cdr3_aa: CAWSRDSGETQYF
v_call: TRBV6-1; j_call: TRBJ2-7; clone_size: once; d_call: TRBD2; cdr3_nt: TGTGCCAGCAGTGAGATTGGACTAGCGGGTTACGAGCAGTACTTC; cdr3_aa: CASSEIGLAGYEQYF
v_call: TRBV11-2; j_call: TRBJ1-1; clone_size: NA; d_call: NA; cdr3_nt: TGTGCCAGCAGCCCGCCGAGAAACGGGAACACTGAAGCTTTCTTT; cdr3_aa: CASSPPRNGNTEAFF
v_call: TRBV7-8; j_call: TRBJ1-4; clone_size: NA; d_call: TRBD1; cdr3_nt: TGTGCCAGCAGCTTTCTAGAGACAGGGGGCGTTGAAAAACTGTTTTTT; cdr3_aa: CASSFLETGGVEKLFF
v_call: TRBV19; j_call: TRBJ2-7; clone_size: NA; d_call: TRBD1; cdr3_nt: TGTGCCAGTAGTCTCGGACAGGGCTACGAGCAGTACTTC; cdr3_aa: CASSLGQGYEQYF
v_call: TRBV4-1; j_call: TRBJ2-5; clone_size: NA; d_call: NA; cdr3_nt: TGCGCCAGCAGCCAGGACCTACCCCCCGGAGAGACCCAGTACTTC; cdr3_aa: CASSQDLPPGETQYF
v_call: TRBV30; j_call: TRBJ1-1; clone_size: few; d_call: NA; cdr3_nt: TGTGCCTGGAGAGGAATACCGAACACTGAAGCTTTCTTT; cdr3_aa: CAWRGIPNTEAFF
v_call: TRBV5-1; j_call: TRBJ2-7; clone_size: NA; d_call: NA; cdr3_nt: TGCGCCAGCAGCTTGGCACAGTCCTACGAGCAGTACTTC; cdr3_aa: CASSLAQSYEQYF
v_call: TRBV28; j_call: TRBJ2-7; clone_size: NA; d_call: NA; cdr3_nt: TGTGCCAGCAGTTTACCGGCAGACTTATCCTACGAGCAGTACTTC; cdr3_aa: CASSLPADLSYEQYF
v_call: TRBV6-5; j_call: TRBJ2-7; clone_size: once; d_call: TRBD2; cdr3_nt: TGTGCCAGCAGTCCGGGACTAGCCGCCTACGAGCAGTACTTC; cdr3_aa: CASSPGLAAYEQYF
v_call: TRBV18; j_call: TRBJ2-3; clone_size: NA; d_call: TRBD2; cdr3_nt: TGTGCCAGCTCACCGGTAGCGGGGGGCTACACAGATACGCAGTATTTT; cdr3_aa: CASSPVAGGYTDTQYF
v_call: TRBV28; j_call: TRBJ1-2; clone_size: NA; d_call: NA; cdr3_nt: TGTGCCAGCAGTTTCGCAGAAGTGAATGGCTACACCTTC; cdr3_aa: CASSFAEVNGYTF
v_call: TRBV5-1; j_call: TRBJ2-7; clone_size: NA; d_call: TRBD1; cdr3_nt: TGCGCCAGCAGCTTGGAGGACACAGGGACAGGGGCCCCTGGCGAGCAGTACTTC; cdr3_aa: CASSLEDTGTGAPGEQYF
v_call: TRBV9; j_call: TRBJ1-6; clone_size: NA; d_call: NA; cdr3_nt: TGTGCCAGCAGCGTAGGGCTAGGGGATAATTCACCCCTCCACTTT; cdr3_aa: CASSVGLGDNSPLHF
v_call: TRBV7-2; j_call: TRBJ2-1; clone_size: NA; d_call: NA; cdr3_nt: TGTGCCAGCAGCTTAGGACGGGGGAGCTCCTACAATGAGCAGTTCTTC; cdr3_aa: CASSLGRGSSYNEQFF
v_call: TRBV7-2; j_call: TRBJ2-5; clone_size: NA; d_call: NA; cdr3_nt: TGTGCCAGCAGTGATAAGCGGTACCAAGAGACCCAGTACTTC; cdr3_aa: CASSDKRYQETQYF
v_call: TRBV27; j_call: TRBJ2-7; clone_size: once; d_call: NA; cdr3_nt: TGTGCCAGCAGTTTTTCTCGGGGCGGAGCCTACGAGCAGTACTTC; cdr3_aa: CASSFSRGGAYEQYF
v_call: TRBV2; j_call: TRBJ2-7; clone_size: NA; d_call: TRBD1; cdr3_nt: TGTGCCAGCAGCGACGGACAGGGGGCCCCCAAGCAGTACTTC; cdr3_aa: CASSDGQGAPKQYF
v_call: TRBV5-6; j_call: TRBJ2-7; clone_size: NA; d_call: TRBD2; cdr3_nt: TGTGCCAGCAGCTTGGGCGGGAGGGTCAGCTACGAGCAGTACTTC; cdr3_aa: CASSLGGRVSYEQYF
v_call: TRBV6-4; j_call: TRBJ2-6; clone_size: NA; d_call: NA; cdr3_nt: TGTGCCAGCAGTGACTCCAGGACAGGGGCCAACGTCCTGACTTTC; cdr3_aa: CASSDSRTGANVLTF
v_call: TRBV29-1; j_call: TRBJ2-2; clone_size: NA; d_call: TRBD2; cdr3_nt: TGCAGCGTTGAGCGGGAGTGGACCGGGGAGCTGTTTTTT; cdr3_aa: CSVEREWTGELFF
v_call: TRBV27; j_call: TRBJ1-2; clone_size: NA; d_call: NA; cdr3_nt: TGTGCCAGCAGTTTCCTCCGGGACGGCGGAATGAGCTCTAACTATGGCTACACCTTC; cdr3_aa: CASSFLRDGGMSSNYGYTF
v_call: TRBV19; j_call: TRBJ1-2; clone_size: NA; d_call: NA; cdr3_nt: TGTGCCAGTAGTCCGGGACACCGTTCCGATGGCTACACCTTC; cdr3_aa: CASSPGHRSDGYTF
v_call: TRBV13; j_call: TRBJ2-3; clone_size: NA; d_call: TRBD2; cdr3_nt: TGTGCCAGCAGCTCCCGGACTAGCGGGAGGTCAGATACGCAGTATTTT; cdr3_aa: CASSSRTSGRSDTQYF
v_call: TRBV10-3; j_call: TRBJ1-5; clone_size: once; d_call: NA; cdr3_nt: TGTGCCATCGGTTGGGGGAGCAATCAGCCCCAGCATTTT; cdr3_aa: CAIGWGSNQPQHF